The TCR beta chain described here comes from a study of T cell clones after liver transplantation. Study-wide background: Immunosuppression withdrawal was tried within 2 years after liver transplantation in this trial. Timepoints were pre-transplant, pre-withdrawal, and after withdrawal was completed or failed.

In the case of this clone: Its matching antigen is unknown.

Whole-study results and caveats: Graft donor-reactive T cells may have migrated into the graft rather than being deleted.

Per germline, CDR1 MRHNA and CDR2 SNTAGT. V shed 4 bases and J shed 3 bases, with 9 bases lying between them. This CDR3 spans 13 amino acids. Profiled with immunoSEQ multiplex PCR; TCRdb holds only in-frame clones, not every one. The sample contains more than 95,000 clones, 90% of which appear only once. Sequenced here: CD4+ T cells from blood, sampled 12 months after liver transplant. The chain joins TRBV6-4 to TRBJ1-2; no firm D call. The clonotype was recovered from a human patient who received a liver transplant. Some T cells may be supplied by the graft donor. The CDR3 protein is CASSGPNYYGYTF. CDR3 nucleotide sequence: TGTGCCAGCAGTGGCCCGAATTACTATGGCTACACCTTC.